This T cell receptor (beta chain) was captured in a study of T cell responses to AZD1222 COVID-19 vaccine (dated by TCRdb to the early 2020s). With respect to the entire study: TCR sequencing covered 230 or so trial participants: about 210 given two doses of AZD1222 and 26 given two doses of MenACWY control vaccine. Enrollment into the trials was organized by age into subgroups of 18-55, 56-69 and 70-plus years, and those subgroups contained approximately 150, 30 and 60 TCR-sequenced participants, respectively.

From the germline V gene, CDR1 is LGHNA and CDR2 is YSLEER. V is pared back by 3 bases and J by 1 base, with 18 bases lying between the germline termini. The CDR3 starts with the cysteine, ends with the phenylalanine, and has 17 residues. The entry retains the CDR3 DNA only, 51 bases that are in frame from base 1. A remark on this clone: Its antigen remains unidentified. Per-base qualities were not stored, and no clone one base away is much larger.

In the paper's terms, the time point label means: about 28 days (+/-7) after the second vaccine dose. Because spike-specific TCR depth and breadth did not differ between the two schedules, AZD1222 recipients who got a second dose at roughly 4 weeks were pooled with those who got a second dose at roughly 12 weeks. Samples from vaccinated people were obtained from the UK trials COV001 and COV002, which included a single-blind randomized controlled phase 2/3 trial of AZD1222 (ChAdOx1 nCoV-19) in healthy adults. Trial participant PBMC samples were collected at day 0 and day 28 after the second dose for TCRbeta chain sequencing. The CDR3 regions of human TCRbeta chains were analyzed by immunosequencing. The paper's processing steps were these. TCRs in the repertoires were compared against a reference library of SARS-CoV-2-specific TCRs that had been generated with the MIRA antigen-specificity platform. Breadth was defined as the fraction of unique TCRs that were SARS-CoV-2-associated. Depth was defined as the fraction of total T cells that were SARS-CoV-2-associated. Using the MIRA data, every spike-specific TCR was mapped to the spike region that the TCR reacted to and assigned to either a CD4 or a CD8 class. Log10-transformed breadth and depth values were compared by one-way ANOVA with Sidak's multiple comparisons tests. TCRdb carries this immuneACCESS record with in-frame sequences only. Its versions omit some clonotypes, under half of them owing to an unresolved V gene in the studies checked, with the rest unexplained. Clonal size and the V and J genes are those of that table, whereas D and trimming came from the DNA. The sample table holds 160,000 or so clones, of which roughly 90% were seen once. Jointly, the top ten make up 4% to 4.5% of the sample.

The study at large found these results: Most participants were white British and females outnumbered males, and the authors suggested that clonal diversity may have been underestimated. Spike-specific TCR breadth and depth rose significantly after two AZD1222 doses compared with day 0 and with MenACWY recipients. Vaccine-associated CD4 TCRs spanned the whole spike protein, with dominant responses in regions 160-218 and 743-854. The 56-69-year group was small, and its depth increase did not reach significance, likely because of low power. Only five or six AZD1222 recipients were SARS-CoV-2 seropositive at baseline, limiting conclusions about previously exposed vaccinees. Reportedly, close to half of the unique spike-specific TCRs recognized epitopes lying outside the regions that are mutated in the B.1.351 and B.1.1.7 variants. Because no day 14 peak-response samples were available, the repertoires could be characterized only after the peak T cell response.

Sample: peripheral blood, taken 28 days after the second AZD1222 dose. This receptor was obtained from an adult who received the AZD1222 COVID-19 vaccine. Here the chain combines TRBV4-3 and TRBJ1-1; no D segment can be confidently identified. The DNA sequence is as follows: TGCGCCAGCAGCCAGAACTTTGAGGTTTTCGGGAACACTGAAGCTTTCTTT. This is translated as CASSQNFEVFGNTEAFF.